This TCR beta chain was recovered during a study of blood T cell repertoires in COVID-19. About the research overall: Acute-phase and convalescent COVID-19 samples originated in the United States, Italy and Spain. T cells, B-cell-depleted T cells, or PBMCs supplied cDNA or gDNA.

Authors' analysis steps: The assay estimated nucleated cells by amplifying reference gene primers. The table came from immunoSEQ multiplex PCR; TCRdb's copy has only in-frame clones and leaves some out. Clone size and the V and J calls come from that table; the DNA yielded D and trimming. This sample has 110,000 or so clones, with about 85% found just once. The sequence came from a human donor in a cohort sampled during active COVID-19. The sequenced material came from peripheral blood.

CDR3 sequence: CSASSGVNSPLHF. The CDR3, as DNA: TGCAGTGCTAGTTCAGGGGTTAATTCACCCCTCCACTTT. The J gene is TRBJ1-6, the V gene TRBV20-1, with a tentative D call TRBD1 (6 bases). Trimming pared 3 bases from V and 6 bases from J, leaving 9 bases between. This CDR3 has 13 amino acids. From germline, CDR1 is DFQATT and CDR2 SNEGSKA (reference sequence).